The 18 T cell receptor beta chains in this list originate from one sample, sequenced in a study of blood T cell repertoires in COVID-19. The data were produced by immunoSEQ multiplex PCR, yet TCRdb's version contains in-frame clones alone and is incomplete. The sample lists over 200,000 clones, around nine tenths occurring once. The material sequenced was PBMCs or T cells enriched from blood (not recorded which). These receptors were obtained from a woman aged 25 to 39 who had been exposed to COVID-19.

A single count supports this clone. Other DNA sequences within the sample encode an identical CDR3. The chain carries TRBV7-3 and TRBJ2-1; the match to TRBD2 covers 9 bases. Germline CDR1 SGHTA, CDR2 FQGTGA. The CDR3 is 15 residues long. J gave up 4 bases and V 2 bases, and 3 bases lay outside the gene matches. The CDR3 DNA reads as TGTGCCAGCAGCTTAGCGGGAGGGCCTTACAATGAGCAGTTCTTC. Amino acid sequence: CASSLAGGPYNEQFF.

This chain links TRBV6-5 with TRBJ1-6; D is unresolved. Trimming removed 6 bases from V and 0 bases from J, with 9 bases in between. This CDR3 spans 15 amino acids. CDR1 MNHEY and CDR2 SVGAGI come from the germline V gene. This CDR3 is CASRRTLSYNSPLHF. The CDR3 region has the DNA TGTGCCAGCAGAAGGACTCTCTCCTATAATTCACCCCTCCACTTT.

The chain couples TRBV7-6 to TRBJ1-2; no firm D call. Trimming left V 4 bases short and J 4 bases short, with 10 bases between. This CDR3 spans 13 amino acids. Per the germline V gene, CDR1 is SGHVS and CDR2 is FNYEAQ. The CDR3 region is CASSSAVSYGYTF. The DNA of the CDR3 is TGTGCCAGCAGCTCGGCGGTCTCCTATGGCTACACCTTC.

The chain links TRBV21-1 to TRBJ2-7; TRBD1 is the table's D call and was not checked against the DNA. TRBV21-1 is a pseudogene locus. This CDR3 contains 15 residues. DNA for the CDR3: TGTGCCAGCAGCAAAGTAAGGGACAGGGTCTACGAGCAGTACTTC. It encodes CASSKVRDRVYEQYF.

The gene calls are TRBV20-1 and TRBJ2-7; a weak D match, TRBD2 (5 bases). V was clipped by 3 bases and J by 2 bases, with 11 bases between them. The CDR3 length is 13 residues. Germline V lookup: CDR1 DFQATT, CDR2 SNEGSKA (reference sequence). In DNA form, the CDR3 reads TGCAGTGCTAGTGCTACCGGGACCTACGAGCAGTACTTC. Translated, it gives CSASATGTYEQYF.

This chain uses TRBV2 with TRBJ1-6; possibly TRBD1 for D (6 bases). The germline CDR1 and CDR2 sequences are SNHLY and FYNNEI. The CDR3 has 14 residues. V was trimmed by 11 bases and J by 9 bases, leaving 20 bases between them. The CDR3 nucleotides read TGTGCCCACGGATTTGGCCAGGGGAGTTCACCCCTCCACTTT. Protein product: CAHGFGQGSSPLHF.

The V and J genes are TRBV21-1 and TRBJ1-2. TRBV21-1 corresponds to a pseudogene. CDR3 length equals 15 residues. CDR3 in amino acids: CASSNWPGVLYGYTF. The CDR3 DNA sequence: TGTGCCAGCAGCAATTGGCCCGGAGTTCTCTATGGCTACACCTTC.

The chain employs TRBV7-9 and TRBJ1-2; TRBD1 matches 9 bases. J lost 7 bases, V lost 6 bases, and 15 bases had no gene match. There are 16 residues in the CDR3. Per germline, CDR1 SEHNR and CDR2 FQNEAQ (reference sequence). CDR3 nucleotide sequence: TGTGCCAGCAGTTTCGGGAATGGACAGGGGTTTTTTGGCTACACCTTC. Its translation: CASSFGNGQGFFGYTF.

CDR3 nucleotides: TGCGCCAGCACCAACGGGGGAGCCTACGAGCAGTACTTC. Its protein product is CASTNGGAYEQYF. The chain uses TRBV5-1 and TRBJ2-7; TRBD2 might be the D (6 bases). The V and J ends lost 6 bases and 2 bases respectively, with 12 bases between them. The CDR3 consists of 13 residues. Per germline, CDR1 SGHRS and CDR2 YFSETQ.

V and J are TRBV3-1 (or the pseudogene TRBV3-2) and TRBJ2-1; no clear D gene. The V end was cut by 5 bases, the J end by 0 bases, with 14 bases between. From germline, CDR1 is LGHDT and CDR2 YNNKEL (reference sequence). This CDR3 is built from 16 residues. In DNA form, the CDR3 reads TGTGCCAGCAGCTCTTCTCTCCCCAGCTCCTACAATGAGCAGTTCTTC. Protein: CASSSSLPSSYNEQFF.

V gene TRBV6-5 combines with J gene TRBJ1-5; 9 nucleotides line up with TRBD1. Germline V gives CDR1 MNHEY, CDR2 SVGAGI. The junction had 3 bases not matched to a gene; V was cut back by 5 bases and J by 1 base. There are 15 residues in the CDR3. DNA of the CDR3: TGTGCCAGCAGTCCCGACAGGGGGAGCAATCAGCCCCAGCATTTT. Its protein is CASSPDRGSNQPQHF.

DNA for the CDR3: TGTGCCAGCAGCAAAGGACAGGGTGCCTACGAGCAGTACTTC. This translates into CASSKGQGAYEQYF. The chain couples TRBV21-1 to TRBJ2-7; the table assigns TRBD1, which was not confirmed against the DNA. TRBV21-1 is a pseudogene segment. The CDR3 is 14 amino acids.

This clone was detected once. The CDR3 DNA reads TGTGCCAGCAGCCAAGAAACTACCCTTAACACCGGGGAGCTGTTTTTT. This sequence encodes CASSQETTLNTGELFF. This sequence joins TRBV4-2 and TRBJ2-2; D unclear. V dropped 0 bases and J dropped 2 bases, with 10 bases sitting between them. The CDR3 loop spans 16 amino acids. CDR1 is LGHNA, CDR2 YNFKEQ, per germline.

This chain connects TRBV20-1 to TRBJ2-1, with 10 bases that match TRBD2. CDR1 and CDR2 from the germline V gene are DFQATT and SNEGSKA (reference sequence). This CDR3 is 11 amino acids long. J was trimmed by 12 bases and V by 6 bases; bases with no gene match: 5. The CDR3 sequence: CSAPWTSGQFF. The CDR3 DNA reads TGCAGTGCCCCTTGGACTAGCGGGCAGTTCTTC.

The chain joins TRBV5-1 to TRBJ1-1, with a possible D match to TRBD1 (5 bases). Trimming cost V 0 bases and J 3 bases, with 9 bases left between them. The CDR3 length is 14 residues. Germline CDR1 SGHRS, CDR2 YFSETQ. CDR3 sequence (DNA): TGCGCCAGCAGCTTGGGGGGCCAGGACACTGAAGCTTTCTTT. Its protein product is CASSLGGQDTEAFF.

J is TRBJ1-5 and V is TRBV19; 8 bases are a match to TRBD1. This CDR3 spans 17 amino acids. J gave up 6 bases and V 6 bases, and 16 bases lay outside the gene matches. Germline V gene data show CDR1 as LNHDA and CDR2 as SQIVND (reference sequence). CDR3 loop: CASRQVPNDRGRQPQHF. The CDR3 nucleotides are TGTGCCAGTAGACAAGTCCCGAATGACAGGGGCCGTCAGCCCCAGCATTTT.

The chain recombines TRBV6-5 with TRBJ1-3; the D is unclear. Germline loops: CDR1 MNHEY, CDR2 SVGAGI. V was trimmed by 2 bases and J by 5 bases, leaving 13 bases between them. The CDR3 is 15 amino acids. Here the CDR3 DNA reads TGTGCCAGCAGTTACAGTCCAGAAACTAGAAACACCATATATTTT. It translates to CASSYSPETRNTIYF.

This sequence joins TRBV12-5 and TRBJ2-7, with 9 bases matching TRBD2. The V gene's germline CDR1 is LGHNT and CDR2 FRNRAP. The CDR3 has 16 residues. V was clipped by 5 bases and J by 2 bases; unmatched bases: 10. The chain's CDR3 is CASGPNLAGNTYEQYF. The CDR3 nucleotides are TGTGCTAGTGGTCCCAACCTAGCGGGAAATACCTACGAGCAGTACTTC. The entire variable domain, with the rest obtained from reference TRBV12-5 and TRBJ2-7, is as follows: DARVTQTPRHKVTEMGQEVTMRCQPILGHNTVFWYRQTMMQGLELLAYFRNRAPLDDSGMPKDRFSAEMPDATLATLKIQPSEPRDSAVYFCASGPNLAGNTYEQYFGPGTRLTVT.